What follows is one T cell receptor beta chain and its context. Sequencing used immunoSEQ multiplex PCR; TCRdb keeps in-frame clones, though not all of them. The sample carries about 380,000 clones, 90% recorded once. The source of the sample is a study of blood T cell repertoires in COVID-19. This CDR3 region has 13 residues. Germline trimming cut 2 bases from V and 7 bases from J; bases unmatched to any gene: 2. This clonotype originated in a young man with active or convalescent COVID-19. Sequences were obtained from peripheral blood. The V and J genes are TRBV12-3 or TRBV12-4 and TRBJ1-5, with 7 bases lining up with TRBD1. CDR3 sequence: CASSLLGGQPQHF. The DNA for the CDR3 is TGTGCCAGCAGTTTATTAGGGGGCCAGCCCCAGCATTTT.